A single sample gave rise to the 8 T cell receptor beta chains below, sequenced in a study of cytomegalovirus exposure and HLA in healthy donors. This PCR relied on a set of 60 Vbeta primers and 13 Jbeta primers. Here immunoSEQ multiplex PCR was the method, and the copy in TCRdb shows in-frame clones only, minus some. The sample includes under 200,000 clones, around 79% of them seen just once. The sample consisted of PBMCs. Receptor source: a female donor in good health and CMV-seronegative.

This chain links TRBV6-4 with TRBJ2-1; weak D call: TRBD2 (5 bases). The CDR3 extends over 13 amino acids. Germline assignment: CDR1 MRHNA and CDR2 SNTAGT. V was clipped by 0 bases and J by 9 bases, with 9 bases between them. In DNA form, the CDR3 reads TGTGCCAGCAGTGACTCCCCCAGCGGTGAGCAGTTCTTC. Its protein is CASSDSPSGEQFF.

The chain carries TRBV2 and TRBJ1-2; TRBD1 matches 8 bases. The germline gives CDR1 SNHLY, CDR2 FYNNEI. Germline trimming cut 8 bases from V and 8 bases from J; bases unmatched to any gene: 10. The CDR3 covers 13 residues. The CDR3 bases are TGTGCCAGCTCTGGGCGCAGGGACAGGGGCTACACCTTC. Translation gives CASSGRRDRGYTF.

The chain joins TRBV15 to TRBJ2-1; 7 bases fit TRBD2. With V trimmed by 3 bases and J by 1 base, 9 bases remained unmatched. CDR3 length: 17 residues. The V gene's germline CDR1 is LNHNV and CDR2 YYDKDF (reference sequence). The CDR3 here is CATSRGSGGMSYNEQFF. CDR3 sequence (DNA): TGTGCCACCAGCAGGGGGTCCGGGGGGATGTCCTACAATGAGCAGTTCTTC. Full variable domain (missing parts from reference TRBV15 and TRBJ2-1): DAMVIQNPRYQVTQFGKPVTLSCSQTLNHNVMYWYQQKSSQAPKLLFHYYDKDFNNEADTPDNFQSRRPNTSFCFLDIRSPGLGDTAMYLCATSRGSGGMSYNEQFFGPGTRLTVL.

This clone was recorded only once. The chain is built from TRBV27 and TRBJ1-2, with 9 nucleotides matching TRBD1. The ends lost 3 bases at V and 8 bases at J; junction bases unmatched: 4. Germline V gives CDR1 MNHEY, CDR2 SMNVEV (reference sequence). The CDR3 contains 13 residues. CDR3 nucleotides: TGTGCCAGCAGTTTCACAGGGACAGGGGGCTACACCTTC. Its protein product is CASSFTGTGGYTF.

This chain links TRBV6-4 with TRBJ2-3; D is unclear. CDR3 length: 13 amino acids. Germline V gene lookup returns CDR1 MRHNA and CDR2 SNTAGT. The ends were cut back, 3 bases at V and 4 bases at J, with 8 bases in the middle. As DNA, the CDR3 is TGTGCCAGCAGTGAGAGTGAGGCAGATACGCAGTATTTT. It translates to CASSESEADTQYF.

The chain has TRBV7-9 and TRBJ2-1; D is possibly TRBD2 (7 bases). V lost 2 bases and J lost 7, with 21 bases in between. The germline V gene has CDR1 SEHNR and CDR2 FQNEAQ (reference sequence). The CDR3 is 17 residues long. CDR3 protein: CASSLPRGQGVGNEQFF. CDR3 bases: TGTGCCAGCAGCTTACCGCGGGGGCAGGGTGTGGGGAATGAGCAGTTCTTC.

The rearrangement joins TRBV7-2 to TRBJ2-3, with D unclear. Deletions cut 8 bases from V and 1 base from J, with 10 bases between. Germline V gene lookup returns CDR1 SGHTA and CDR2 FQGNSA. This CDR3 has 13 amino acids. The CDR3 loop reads CASVLRRTDTQYF. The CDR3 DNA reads TGTGCCAGCGTCTTGAGGCGCACAGATACGCAGTATTTT.

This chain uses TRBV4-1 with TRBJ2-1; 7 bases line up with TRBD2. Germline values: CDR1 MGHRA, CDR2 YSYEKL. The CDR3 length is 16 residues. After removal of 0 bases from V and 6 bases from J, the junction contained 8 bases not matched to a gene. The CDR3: CASSQDRGGRGNEQFF. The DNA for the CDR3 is TGCGCCAGCAGCCAAGATCGCGGGGGTCGCGGCAATGAGCAGTTCTTC.